Included here is one T cell receptor (beta chain) sequence, with context. These data belong to a study of blood T cell repertoires in COVID-19. Study in general: Sites in the United States, Italy and Spain provided acute and convalescent COVID-19 samples. T cells, B-cell-depleted T cells, or PBMCs supplied cDNA or gDNA.

Under the authors' procedure: Amplification of reference gene primers provided the estimated nucleated cell counts. Sequencing used immunoSEQ multiplex PCR; TCRdb keeps in-frame clones, though not all of them. That table gives V, J and clone size, and the DNA gave D and trimming. The sample lists some 77,000 clones, roughly 85% occurring once. V shed 8 bases and J shed 4 bases, with 20 bases lying between them. This CDR3 region has 14 residues. Germline assignment: CDR1 GTSNPN and CDR2 SVGIG (reference sequence). The receptor was derived from a woman aged 60-75 years with acute or convalescent COVID-19. The specimen sequenced was peripheral blood. V usage is TRBV30 and J usage is TRBJ2-5; unclear D gene. The CDR3 spells CATQPLRVRETQYF. The CDR3 coding sequence is TGTGCCACCCAACCTCTGCGCGTCCGAGAGACCCAGTACTTC.